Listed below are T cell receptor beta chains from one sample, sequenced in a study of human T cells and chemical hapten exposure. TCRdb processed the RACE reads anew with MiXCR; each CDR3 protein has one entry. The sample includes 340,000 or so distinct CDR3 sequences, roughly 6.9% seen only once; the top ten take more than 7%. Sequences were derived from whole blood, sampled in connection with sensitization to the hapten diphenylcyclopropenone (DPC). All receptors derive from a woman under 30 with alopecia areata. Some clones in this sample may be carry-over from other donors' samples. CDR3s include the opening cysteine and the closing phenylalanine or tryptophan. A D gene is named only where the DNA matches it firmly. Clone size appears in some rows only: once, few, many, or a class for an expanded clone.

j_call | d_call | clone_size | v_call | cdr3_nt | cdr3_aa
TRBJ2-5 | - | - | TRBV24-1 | TGTGCCACCAGTGACGCAGCCCAAGAGACCCAGTACTTC | CATSDAAQETQYF
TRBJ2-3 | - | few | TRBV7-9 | TGTGCCAGCAGCTCCCTGTCTTCGGATACGCAGTATTTT | CASSSLSSDTQYF
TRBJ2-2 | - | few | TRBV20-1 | TGCAGTGTGAGGGGGGGCTCAACCACCGGGGAGCTGTTTTTT | CSVRGGSTTGELFF
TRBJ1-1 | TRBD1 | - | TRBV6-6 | TGTGCCAGCAGGTGGACAGGGGGCGAAATGAACACTGAAGCTTTCTTT | CASRWTGGEMNTEAFF
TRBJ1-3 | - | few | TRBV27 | TGTGCCAGCAGCCGATTTGGCCCCTCTTTTGGAAACACCATATATTTT | CASSRFGPSFGNTIYF
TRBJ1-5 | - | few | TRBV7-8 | TGTGCCAGCAGCTTAAGAGGGGAGCCCCAGCATTTT | CASSLRGEPQHF
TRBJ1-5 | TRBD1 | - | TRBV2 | TGTGCCAGCAGTGAGACAGGGGGTCAGCCCCAGCATTTT | CASSETGGQPQHF
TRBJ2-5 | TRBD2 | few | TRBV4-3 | TGCGCCAGCAGCCAAGACCTAGCGGGGGGGCCGGAGGCGGAGACCCAGTACTTC | CASSQDLAGGPEAETQYF
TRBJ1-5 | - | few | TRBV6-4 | TGTGCCAGCAGTGACCGTGGGGGGGGTCAGCCCCAGCATTTT | CASSDRGGGQPQHF
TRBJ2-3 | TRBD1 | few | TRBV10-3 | TGTGCCATCAGGCTCGGGAAAGTAGGGGGCTCCGCCACAGATACGCAGTATTTT | CAIRLGKVGGSATDTQYF
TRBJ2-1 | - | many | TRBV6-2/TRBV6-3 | TGTGCCAGCAGTCTCCAGGGCTACAATGAGCAGTTCTTC | CASSLQGYNEQFF
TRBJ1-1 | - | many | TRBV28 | TGTGCCAGCAGTCCCCGGACAGAATTGAACACTGAAGCTTTCTTT | CASSPRTELNTEAFF
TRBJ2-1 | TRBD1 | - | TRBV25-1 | TGTGCCAGCGCACCGGGACAGGGGGCAGAAGAGCAGTTCTTC | CASAPGQGAEEQFF
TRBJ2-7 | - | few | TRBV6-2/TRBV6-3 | TGTGCCAGCAGTTACGCAGAGGGAGAGGGGCACGAGCAGTACTTC | CASSYAEGEGHEQYF
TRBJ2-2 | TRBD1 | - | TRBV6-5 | TGTGCCAGCAGTAGAGACAGGGGCCCCACCGGGGAGCTGTTTTTT | CASSRDRGPTGELFF
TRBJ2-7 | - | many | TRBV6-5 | TGTGCCAGCAGTATGCCGGGGTTTTCCTACGAGCAGTACTTC | CASSMPGFSYEQYF
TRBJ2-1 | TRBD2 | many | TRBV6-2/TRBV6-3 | TGTGCCAGCACCGGTAGCGGGGTCCCCTACAATGAGCAGTTCTTC | CASTGSGVPYNEQFF
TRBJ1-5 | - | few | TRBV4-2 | TGTGCCAGCAGCCAAGGTTTAGGGGTAGAGGTCCTTCAGCCCCAGCATTTT | CASSQGLGVEVLQPQHF
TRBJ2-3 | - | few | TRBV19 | TGTGCCAGTAGTACAACAGCAGATACGCAGTATTTT | CASSTTADTQYF
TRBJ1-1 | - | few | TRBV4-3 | TGCGCCAGCAGCCAAAATCCAGGGAAGACTGAAGCTTTCTTT | CASSQNPGKTEAFF
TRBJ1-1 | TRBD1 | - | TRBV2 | TGTGCCAGCACGGACAGGGACATAGTGGACACTGAAGCTTTCTTT | CASTDRDIVDTEAFF
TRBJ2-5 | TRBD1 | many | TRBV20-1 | TGCAGTGCCGCGACAGGGTTCCAAGAGACCCAGTACTTC | CSAATGFQETQYF
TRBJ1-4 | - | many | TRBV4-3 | TGCGCCAGCAGCCGTGACACAGATGAAAAACTGTTTTTT | CASSRDTDEKLFF
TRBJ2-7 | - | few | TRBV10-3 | TGTGCCATCAGTGAACTGGAGGACGAGCAGTACTTC | CAISELEDEQYF
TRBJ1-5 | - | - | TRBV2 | TGTGCCAGCACTACAGGGTATAGCAATCAGCCCCAGCATTTT | CASTTGYSNQPQHF
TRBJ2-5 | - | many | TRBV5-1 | TGCGCCAGCAGCTTGGCCACGGGAGACCAAGAGACCCAGTACTTC | CASSLATGDQETQYF
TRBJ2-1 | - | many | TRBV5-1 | TGCGCCAGCAGCTTAGAGTACCCCTACAATGAGCAGTTCTTC | CASSLEYPYNEQFF
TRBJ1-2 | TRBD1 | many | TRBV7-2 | TGTGCCAGCAGCTTCATACAGGGGGGCTACACCTTC | CASSFIQGGYTF
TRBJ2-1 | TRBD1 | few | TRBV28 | TGTGCCAGCAGCCCCTTGGGACAGACTTACAATGAGCAGTTCTTC | CASSPLGQTYNEQFF
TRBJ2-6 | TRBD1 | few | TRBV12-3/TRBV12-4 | TGTGCCAGCAGTTTATCAGGGGGTGGTGGGGCCAACGTCCTGACTTTC | CASSLSGGGGANVLTF
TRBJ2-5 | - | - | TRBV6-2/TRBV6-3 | TGTGCCAGCAGTCGAAATTTTCGAGAGACCCAGTACTTC | CASSRNFRETQYF
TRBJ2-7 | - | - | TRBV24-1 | TGTGCCACCAGTGCTCAGACCGGGGAGCAGTACTTC | CATSAQTGEQYF
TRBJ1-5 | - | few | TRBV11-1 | TGTGCCAGCAGCTTACATGGGGATAGCAATCAGCCCCAGCATTTT | CASSLHGDSNQPQHF
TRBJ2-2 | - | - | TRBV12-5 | TGTGCTAGTGGCCCAGGTCCCGGGGAGCTGTTTTTT | CASGPGPGELFF
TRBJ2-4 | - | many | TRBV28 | TGTGCCAGCAGTTTACGACACCTAGCCAAAAACATTCAGTACTTC | CASSLRHLAKNIQYF
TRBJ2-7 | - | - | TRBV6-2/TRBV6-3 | TGTGCCAGCAGTTCCGGGTTCGAGCAGTACTTC | CASSSGFEQYF
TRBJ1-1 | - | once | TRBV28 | TGTGCCAGCGCACTCGGGGCCTCGAACACTGAAGCTTTCTTT | CASALGASNTEAFF
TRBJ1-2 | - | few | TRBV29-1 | TGCAGCGTTGAAGGCATCGCAGGGAAACTATATGGCTACACCTTC | CSVEGIAGKLYGYTF
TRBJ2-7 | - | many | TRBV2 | TGTGCCAGCGGCGGGGACTCCTACGAGCAGTACTTC | CASGGDSYEQYF
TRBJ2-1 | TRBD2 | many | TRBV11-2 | TGTGCCAGCAGCTCGGTACTAGCGGGGTTTCGCTACAATGAGCAGTTCTTC | CASSSVLAGFRYNEQFF
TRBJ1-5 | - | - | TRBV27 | TGTGCCAGCAGTATGACCTTACGTGCCGATCAGCCCCAGCATTTT | CASSMTLRADQPQHF
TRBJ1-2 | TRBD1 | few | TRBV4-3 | TGCGCCAGCAGCCAAGCCGACAGGGCTTATGGCTACACCTTC | CASSQADRAYGYTF
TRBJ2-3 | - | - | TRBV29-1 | TGCAGCGCCGCGGGACAGAGCACAGATACGCAGTATTTT | CSAAGQSTDTQYF
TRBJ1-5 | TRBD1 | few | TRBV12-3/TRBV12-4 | TGTGCCAGCAGCGCAACGGACAGGGCGAGTCAGCCCCAGCATTTT | CASSATDRASQPQHF
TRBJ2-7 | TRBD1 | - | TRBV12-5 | TGTGCTAGTGGTCCCGAGGACAGGGGCTTCTACGAGCAGTACTTC | CASGPEDRGFYEQYF
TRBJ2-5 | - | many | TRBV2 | TGTGCCAGCAGTGAAGCCGGGGCTAAACAAGAGACCCAGTACTTC | CASSEAGAKQETQYF
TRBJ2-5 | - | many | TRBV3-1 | TGTGCCAGCAGCCCCCTTCTTGGGATGCAAGAGACCCAGTACTTC | CASSPLLGMQETQYF
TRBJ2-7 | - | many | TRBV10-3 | TGTGCCATCAGTAGGCAGACCACTACCTACGAGCAGTACTTC | CAISRQTTTYEQYF
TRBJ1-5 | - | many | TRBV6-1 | TGTGCCAGCAGTGGAAGAGCGTTATCCCTGCGCAATCAGCCCCAGCATTTT | CASSGRALSLRNQPQHF
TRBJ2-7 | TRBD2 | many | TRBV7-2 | TGTGCCAGCAGCACGCGGACTAGCGGGGGGTACGAGCAGTACTTC | CASSTRTSGGYEQYF
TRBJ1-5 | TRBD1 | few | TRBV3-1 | TGTGCCAGCAGCCCAGGACAGGGGGCCCGTCAGCCCCAGCATTTT | CASSPGQGARQPQHF
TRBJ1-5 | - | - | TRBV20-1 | TGCAGTGCTAGAGCAGGGACCACTAGGCATCAGCCCCAGCATTTT | CSARAGTTRHQPQHF
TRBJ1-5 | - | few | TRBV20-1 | TGCAGTGCTCCGCACCCCGGATTGGGGGGCGTTCAGCCCCAGCATTTT | CSAPHPGLGGVQPQHF
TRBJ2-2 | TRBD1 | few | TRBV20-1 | TGCAGTGCTAGAGATCTACAGGGGGGCCACTCCGGGGAGCTGTTTTTT | CSARDLQGGHSGELFF
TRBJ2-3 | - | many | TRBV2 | TGTGCCAGCACCCAGGGGTTTTCTAGCACAGATACGCAGTATTTT | CASTQGFSSTDTQYF
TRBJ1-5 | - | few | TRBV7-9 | TGTGCCAGCAGCTTAGACGGGGCGAGGGCTCAGCCCCAGCATTTT | CASSLDGARAQPQHF
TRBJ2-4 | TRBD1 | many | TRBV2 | TGTGCCAGCAGCACAGGGGGGATTTCGAACATTCAGTACTTC | CASSTGGISNIQYF